This T cell receptor (beta chain) was obtained from a study of blood T cell repertoires in COVID-19. Study as a whole: The United States, Italy and Spain provided the acute and convalescent COVID-19 samples. T cells, B-cell-depleted T cells, or PBMCs supplied cDNA or gDNA.

V dropped 3 bases and J dropped 4; count of bases not matched to a gene: 7. This CDR3 region has 16 residues. From germline, CDR1 is WNHNN and CDR2 SYGVQD (reference sequence). In the authors' workflow: Amplifying reference gene primers gave estimates of nucleated cell counts. TCRdb's table, derived via immunoSEQ multiplex PCR, lists solely in-frame clones and lacks some. The D gene and trimming were derived from the DNA, and the V and J assignments and clone size from that table. The sample gives 110,000 to 150,000 clones, around 82% of which show up once; less than 9.5% is in the top ten. The specimen was peripheral blood. This clonotype was sampled from a human donor in a cohort sampled during active COVID-19. The rearrangement uses TRBV10-1 and TRBJ2-1; 9 nucleotides align to TRBD1. The chain's CDR3 is CASSDPDRGGYNEQFF. The CDR3 DNA reads as TGCGCCAGCAGTGACCCGGACAGGGGCGGATACAATGAGCAGTTCTTC.